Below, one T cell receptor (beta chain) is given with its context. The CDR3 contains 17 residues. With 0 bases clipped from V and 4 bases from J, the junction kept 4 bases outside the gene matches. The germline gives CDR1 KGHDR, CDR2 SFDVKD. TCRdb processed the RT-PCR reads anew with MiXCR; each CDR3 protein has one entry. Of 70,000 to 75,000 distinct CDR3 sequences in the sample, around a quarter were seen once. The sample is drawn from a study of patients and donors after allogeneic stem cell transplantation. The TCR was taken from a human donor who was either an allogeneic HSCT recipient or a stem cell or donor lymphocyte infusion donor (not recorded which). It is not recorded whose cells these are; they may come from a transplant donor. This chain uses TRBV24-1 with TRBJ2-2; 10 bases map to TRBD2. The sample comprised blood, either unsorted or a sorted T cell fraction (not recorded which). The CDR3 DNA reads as TGTGCCACCAGTGATTTGTTCAGCGGGAGGGGCACCGGGGAGCTGTTTTTT. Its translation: CATSDLFSGRGTGELFF.